One and the same sample provided the 6 T cell receptor beta chains below, sequenced in a study of blood T cell repertoires in COVID-19. Generated by immunoSEQ multiplex PCR, the TCRdb table keeps only in-frame clones and is missing some. The data contain under 400,000 clones, around 87% of them seen just once; the ten biggest clones take up 1.5% to 2.5%. The specimen sequenced was PBMCs or T cells enriched from blood (not recorded which). These receptors came from a man aged 35-49 years in a cohort exposed to, infected with or recovered from COVID-19 (not recorded which).

The chain uses TRBV6-5 and TRBJ1-5; D unresolved. Germline V gene data show CDR1 as MNHEY and CDR2 as SVGAGI. The CDR3 spans 14 residues. The germline V and J ends were trimmed by 0 bases and 9 bases, with 12 bases remaining between them. This CDR3 is CASSYSMAGTPQHF. CDR3 nucleotides: TGTGCCAGCAGTTACTCGATGGCAGGAACGCCCCAGCATTTT.

The CDR3 region is CASSNRANNSPLHF. CDR3 DNA sequence: TGTGCCAGCAGTAACAGGGCCAATAATTCACCCCTCCACTTT. The rearrangement uses TRBV27 and TRBJ1-6; D is perhaps TRBD1 (6 bases). The CDR3 has 14 amino acids. V was clipped by 5 bases and J by 5 bases, with 10 bases between them. The germline CDR1 and CDR2 sequences are MNHEY and SMNVEV (reference sequence).

V is TRBV6-5 and J is TRBJ1-5; maybe TRBD1 (5 bases). The CDR3 runs 14 residues. CDR1 and CDR2 from the germline V gene are MNHEY and SVGAGI. Trimming took 6 bases from V and 0 from J, leaving 9 bases between them. In DNA, the CDR3 is TGTGCCAGCAGAGCTCAGGGTAGCAATCAGCCCCAGCATTTT. Its protein is CASRAQGSNQPQHF.

The genes are TRBV30 and TRBJ1-4, with D unclear. V gave up 3 bases and J gave up 6 bases, with 14 bases separating them. CDR1 and CDR2 from the germline V gene are GTSNPN and SVGIG (reference sequence). This CDR3 is built from 14 residues. The CDR3 sequence: CAWSHAGRDEKLFF. CDR3 nucleotide sequence: TGTGCCTGGAGCCACGCCGGGAGGGATGAAAAACTGTTTTTT.

This clone has a single count. The J gene is TRBJ2-7, the V gene TRBV2, with D unresolved. The V end lost 4 bases, the J end lost 3 bases, and 4 bases lay between the germline ends. Looked up from germline, CDR1 is SNHLY and CDR2 is FYNNEI. CDR3 size: 11 residues. The CDR3 here is CASSVVYEQYF. As DNA, the CDR3 is TGTGCCAGCAGTGTAGTCTACGAGCAGTACTTC. The whole variable domain, filled in from reference TRBV2 and TRBJ2-7, reads EPEVTQTPSHQVTQMGQEVILRCVPISNHLYFYWYRQILGQKVEFLVSFYNNEISEKSEIFDDQFSVERPDGSNFTLKIRSTKLEDSAMYFCASSVVYEQYFGPGTRLTVT.

This clone was seen only once. This chain links TRBV10-1 with TRBJ2-3, with TRBD2 as a possible D gene (6 bases). The germline V and J ends were trimmed by 4 bases and 4 bases, with 12 bases remaining between them. Germline V CDR1 and CDR2: WNHNN, SYGVQD (reference sequence). The CDR3 runs 14 residues. This CDR3 reads CASSAAGWADTQYF. The CDR3 bases are TGCGCCAGCAGTGCGGCGGGATGGGCAGATACGCAGTATTTT.